The rows below give T cell receptor beta chains drawn from one sample of a study of blood T cell repertoires in COVID-19. TCRdb keeps only in-frame clones here, not all; method: immunoSEQ multiplex PCR. The table has roughly 130,000 clones, roughly 84% seen once. Sequencing used peripheral blood. The receptors were gathered from a woman in her thirties who had recovered from COVID-19. CDR3s include the opening cysteine and the closing phenylalanine or tryptophan. D genes are given only for firm matches. Rows give clone size only sometimes, using once, few, many, or a class for an expanded clone.

clone size	CDR3 length	D gene	V gene	J gene	CDR3 DNA	CDR3 protein
once	15	-	TRBV7-9	TRBJ2-6	TGTGCCAGCAGCCCAGGGTCCGGTGGGGCCAACGTCCTGACTTTC	CASSPGSGGANVLTF
-	15	-	TRBV5-6	TRBJ1-2	TGTGCCAGCAGCTTGAGGGCCAGGGTCTACTATGGCTACACCTTC	CASSLRARVYYGYTF
-	15	TRBD2	TRBV5-1	TRBJ2-3	TGCGCCAGCAGGGAAGCGGGAGGTGGTTCAGATACGCAGTATTTT	CASREAGGGSDTQYF
-	17	TRBD2	TRBV3-1/TRBV3-2	TRBJ2-1	TGTGCCAGCAGCCCGAGACTAGCGGGAGTGCTTTTCAATGAGCAGTTCTTC	CASSPRLAGVLFNEQFF
-	17	TRBD1	TRBV27	TRBJ1-4	TGTGCCAGCAGTTTAGGCGTCGTCGGGACAGGGGTTGAAAAACTGTTTTTT	CASSLGVVGTGVEKLFF
-	14	TRBD1	TRBV11-2	TRBJ1-4	TGTGCCAGCAGCTTGAGGACAGGGGTTGCGAAACTGTTTTTT	CASSLRTGVAKLFF
-	18	TRBD1	TRBV2	TRBJ2-1	TGTGCCAGCATAGGGGGCAAGGGACACTCGTCTTATTACAATGAGCAGTTCTTC	CASIGGKGHSSYYNEQFF
-	15	TRBD1	TRBV9	TRBJ2-1	TGTGCCAGCAGCGTAGCCGGGACAGGGAACAATGAGCAGTTCTTC	CASSVAGTGNNEQFF
-	15	-	TRBV7-9	TRBJ2-1	TGTGCCAGCAGCTCATCACAGGGTTCGGGGTGGGGGCAGTTCTTC	CASSSSQGSGWGQFF
few	14	-	TRBV4-1	TRBJ1-1	TGCGCCAGCAGCCAAGGACTCTCGCGGACTGAAGCTTTCTTT	CASSQGLSRTEAFF
-	16	TRBD2	TRBV10-2	TRBJ2-7	TGCGCCAGTGGGACTAGCGGGAGGCCCTCCTCCTACGAGCAGTACTTC	CASGTSGRPSSYEQYF
few	13	-	TRBV7-9	TRBJ2-2	TGTGCCAGCAGCCAGAAATCCACCGGGGAGCTGTTTTTT	CASSQKSTGELFF
-	13	-	TRBV30	TRBJ1-2	TGTGCCTGGAGCAGGGTGGCAAGCTATGGCTACACCTTC	CAWSRVASYGYTF
few	14	TRBD1	TRBV7-9	TRBJ1-5	TGTGCCAGCAGCTCTACAGGGGGCGGTCAGCCCCAGCATTTT	CASSSTGGGQPQHF
-	20	TRBD2	TRBV7-3	TRBJ2-1	TGTGCCAGCAGCCCGACCGGGACTAGCGGGGGGGCCCCCGTCTACAATGAGCAGTTCTTC	CASSPTGTSGGAPVYNEQFF
-	16	TRBD1	TRBV10-3	TRBJ2-7	TGTGCCATCAGTGAGTCCGGGACAGGGGCTTCCTACGAGCAGTACTTC	CAISESGTGASYEQYF